Listed below are T cell receptor beta chains from one sample, sequenced in a study of T-cell reconstitution after alpha-beta-depleted transplantation in children. TCRdb ran MiXCR on the PCR reads and lists one entry per CDR3 protein. In the table there are roughly 82,000 distinct CDR3 sequences, roughly 14% of which are singletons. Sequencing used PBMCs, mostly from graft donor cells, obtained 180 days after TCRalphabeta/CD19-depleted stem cell transplant. The receptors were sampled from a male patient under 10 years old who had a stem cell transplant for acute lymphoblastic leukemia, so the T cells may come from the graft donor. Both conserved end residues are part of each CDR3. D genes are given only for firm matches. A row's size may be missing; if present it is once, few, many or a size class.

clone size	D gene	V gene	J gene	CDR3 DNA	CDR3 protein
few	TRBD1	TRBV6-1	TRBJ2-7	TGTGCCAGCAGAACTACAGGGGTCGAGCAGTACTTC	CASRTTGVEQYF
few	TRBD2	TRBV6-1	TRBJ2-5	TGTGCCAGCAGTAAGACAACTAGCGGGGGACCCCAAGAGACCCAGTACTTC	CASSKTTSGGPQETQYF
NA	NA	TRBV6-5	TRBJ1-2	TGTGCCAGCAGTTACCGAGGGATCGTCACCTTC	CASSYRGIVTF
NA	TRBD1	TRBV29-1	TRBJ1-5	TGCAGCGCCGGACAGGCCCGTCGGAGCAATCAGCCCCAGCATTTT	CSAGQARRSNQPQHF
few	NA	TRBV27	TRBJ2-7	TGTGCCAGCAGATTATCGCCAGGGTCCCACGAGCAGTACTTC	CASRLSPGSHEQYF
many	NA	TRBV18	TRBJ2-7	TGTGCCAGCTCACCTTGGGGAGAGGAGCAGTACTTC	CASSPWGEEQYF
NA	TRBD1	TRBV11-3	TRBJ2-5	TGTGCCAGCAGCTCCGGGGACAGGGTATCTCGGCAAGAGACCCAGTACTTC	CASSSGDRVSRQETQYF
many	NA	TRBV10-3	TRBJ2-3	TGTGCCATCAGTGAGGAAGGGATCGGACTCATCACAGATACGCAGTATTTT	CAISEEGIGLITDTQYF
few	TRBD1	TRBV4-3	TRBJ2-7	TGCGCCAGCAGCCAGAGGACAGGGGAGTATTGGCAGTACTTC	CASSQRTGEYWQYF
NA	NA	TRBV10-3	TRBJ2-2	TGTGCCATCAGGCCGGGGGTAGCGGATTCGACCGGGGAGCTGTTTTTT	CAIRPGVADSTGELFF
NA	NA	TRBV7-3	TRBJ1-6	TGTGCCAGCAGCCCCCGGGGGGCAGGTTCACCCCTCCACTTT	CASSPRGAGSPLHF